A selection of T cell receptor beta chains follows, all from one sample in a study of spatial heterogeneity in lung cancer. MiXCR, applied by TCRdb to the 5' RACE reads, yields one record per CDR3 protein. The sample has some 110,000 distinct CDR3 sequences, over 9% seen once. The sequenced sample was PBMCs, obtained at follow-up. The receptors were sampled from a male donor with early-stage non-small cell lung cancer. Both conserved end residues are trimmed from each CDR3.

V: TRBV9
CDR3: ASSAARRIRSSNEQF

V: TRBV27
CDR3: ASSSEGTGGASYGYT

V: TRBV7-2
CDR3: ASSPPTVLSSYEQY

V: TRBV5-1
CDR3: ASSLAEGRSNEQF

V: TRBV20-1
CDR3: SARDSGLSYNSPLH

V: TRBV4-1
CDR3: ASSQGTGSYNEQF

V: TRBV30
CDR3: AWSLAEETQY

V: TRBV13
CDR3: ASSLTPRVGQF

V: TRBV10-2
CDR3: ASSTKNEQF

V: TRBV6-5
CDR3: ASSWSAGGLPRTDTQY

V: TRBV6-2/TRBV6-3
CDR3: ASSNLLAGGPWGQF

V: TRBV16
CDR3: ASSQSRLAEQF

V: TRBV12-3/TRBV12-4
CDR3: ATSAADSNQPQH

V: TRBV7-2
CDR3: ASSPGPDNEQF

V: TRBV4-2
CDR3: ASSHHGLAAKNEQF

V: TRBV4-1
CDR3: ASSQGLAGRFTDTQY

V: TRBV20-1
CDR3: SAEQGSGFNEQF

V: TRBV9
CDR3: ASRPTGVSEAF

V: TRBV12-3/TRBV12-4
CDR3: ASSSPFPGTGTSDEQY

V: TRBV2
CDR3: ASSPDRAYNEQF

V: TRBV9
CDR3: ASSAQRVGTEAF

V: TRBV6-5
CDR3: ASRSGQGYEQY

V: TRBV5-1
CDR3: ASSTQGTAGEQY

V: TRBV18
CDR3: ASSDSVQPQH

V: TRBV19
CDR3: ASSKPDYYNEQF

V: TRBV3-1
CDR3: ASSQGGGTGSYEQY

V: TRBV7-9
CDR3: ASSPGRGPYEQY

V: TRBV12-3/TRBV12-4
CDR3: ASQRGGMAYEQY

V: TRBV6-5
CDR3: ASRMKNSPLH

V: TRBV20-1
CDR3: SVPDRAYGYT

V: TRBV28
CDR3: ASSSPSTPEQY

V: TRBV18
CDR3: ASSSLQGTTF

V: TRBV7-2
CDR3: ASSLGYREINQPQH

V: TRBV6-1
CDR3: ASNRDSNYGYT

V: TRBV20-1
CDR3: SAPRTGANQPQH

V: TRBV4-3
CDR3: ASSQGARQPWKEQY

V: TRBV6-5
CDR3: ASSYSDRGRGEQY

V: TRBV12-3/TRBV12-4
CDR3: ASSSREGVRTYEQY

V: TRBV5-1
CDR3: ASRGQGNSPLH

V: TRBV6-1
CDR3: ASSVIAGQSSYNEQF

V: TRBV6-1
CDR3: ASRQVYSNQPQH

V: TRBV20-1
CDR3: SANEAGQEAF

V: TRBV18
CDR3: ASSRDQETQY